Presented here are 26 T cell receptor beta chains from one specimen sequenced in a study of metastatic and nonmetastatic thyroid tumors (dated by TCRdb to the early 2020s). The library was generated by PCR. Sequenced on an Illumina HiSeq 4000. TCRdb redid the processing of the public reads, applying fastp at Q25 and MiXCR, and retained in-frame beta chains. This sample comprises tens of thousands of clones, about 13% of them detected only once. Of the sample, approximately 9.5% is held by the ten largest clones. Before undergoing thyroid surgery, none of the patients had been given any kind of treatment. Sequenced input: blood. All receptors come from a female donor with papillary thyroid cancer or a benign thyroid nodule (not recorded which). Some clones in this sample may be carry-over from other donors' samples.

In the case of this clone: The same CDR3 also results from other DNA sequences found in this sample. V usage is TRBV12-3 or TRBV12-4 and J usage is TRBJ2-7, with D possibly called TRBD1 or TRBD2 (5 bases each). This CDR3 region has 17 residues. The ends were cut back, 4 bases at V and 3 bases at J, with 22 bases in the middle. The chain's CDR3 is CASSSRSGTQAHYEQYF. As DNA, the CDR3 is TGTGCCAGCAGTTCGCGCTCCGGGACCCAAGCCCACTACGAGCAGTACTTC.

This clone showed up many times. This chain connects TRBV18 to TRBJ2-7; 8 nucleotides align to TRBD1. J lost 5 bases, V lost 5 bases, and 5 bases had no gene match. Per germline, CDR1 KGHSH and CDR2 LQKENI. The length of the CDR3 is 13 residues. CDR3 amino acids: CASSTGTGDEQYF. CDR3 coding DNA: TGTGCCAGCTCAACCGGGACAGGCGACGAGCAGTACTTC.

This clone was detected a few times. The chain carries TRBV6-1 and TRBJ2-7, with 13 bases fitting TRBD2. The CDR3 has 16 residues. Per germline, CDR1 MNHNS and CDR2 SASEGT. The V and J ends lost 4 bases and 1 base, in that order; junction bases with no gene match: 4. CDR3 nucleotides: TGTGCCAGCAGTGTCGGGACTAGCGGGGCTTCCTACGAGCAGTACTTC. It translates to CASSVGTSGASYEQYF.

This clone has a count of ten or more. The genes are TRBV3-1 and TRBJ2-5; D is ambiguous. CDR1 is LGHDT, CDR2 YNNKEL, per germline (reference sequence). The CDR3 runs 12 residues. The V end lost 1 base, the J end lost 5 bases, and 5 bases lay between the germline ends. CDR3 loop: CASSQGFETQYF. DNA of the CDR3: TGTGCCAGCAGCCAAGGATTTGAGACCCAGTACTTC.

In the case of this clone: Given a much more abundant clone one base away, this may be a read error. The chain's CDR3 is CASSQPFASVLYYEQFF. CDR3 bases: TGTGCCAGCAGCCAGCCCTTCGCTAGCGTTCTCTACTATGAGCAGTTCTTC. The V gene is TRBV3-1, the J gene TRBJ2-1; a weak D match, TRBD2 (6 bases). The germline V gene has CDR1 LGHDT and CDR2 YNNKEL (reference sequence). CDR3 length: 17 residues.

In this sample, this clone turned up many times. This chain joins TRBV10-3 and TRBJ2-3; D ambiguous. V was cut by 4 bases and J by 6 bases, with 11 bases left in between. CDR1 ENHRY and CDR2 SYGVKD come from the germline V gene. CDR3 length: 13 amino acids. CDR3 loop: CAISGAKTDTQYF. CDR3 in DNA: TGTGCCATCAGTGGGGCGAAGACCGATACGCAGTATTTT.

This clone was seen only a few times. The V and J genes are TRBV12-5 and TRBJ2-7; TRBD1 aligns across 7 bases. V dropped 5 bases and J dropped 2; count of bases not matched to a gene: 18. The CDR3 is 18 amino acids. Germline V gene lookup returns CDR1 LGHNT and CDR2 FRNRAP. The CDR3 loop reads CASGPPQGPYPGAYEQYF. For the CDR3, the DNA is TGTGCTAGTGGTCCCCCACAGGGGCCCTACCCCGGGGCCTACGAGCAGTACTTC.

The chain carries TRBV19 and TRBJ1-2, with a possible D match to TRBD1 (5 bases). This CDR3 has 11 amino acids. Trimming left V 7 bases short and J 10 bases short, with 13 bases between. Germline V gene data show CDR1 as LNHDA and CDR2 as SQIVND (reference sequence). The CDR3 here is CASMHSGAYTF. Written as DNA, the CDR3 is TGTGCCAGTATGCACAGTGGGGCCTACACCTTC.

There are many counts of this clone. This rearrangement joins TRBV6-1 to TRBJ2-3, with D perhaps matching TRBD2 (6 bases). V lost 6 bases, J lost 6 bases, and 19 bases lay in between. CDR1 and CDR2 (germline): MNHNS, SASEGT. The CDR3 runs to 15 residues. CDR3 protein: CASRKLDYRTDTQYF. As DNA, the CDR3 is TGTGCCAGCAGGAAATTGGACTACCGGACGGATACGCAGTATTTT.

This clone was recorded many times. In DNA, the CDR3 is TGCAGTGCTAGAGATCGGGGGAGGGGATATGGAAACACCATATATTTT. It specifies CSARDRGRGYGNTIYF. The chain employs TRBV20-1 and TRBJ1-3, with D tentatively TRBD1 (5 bases). Germline V gene data show CDR1 as DFQATT and CDR2 as SNEGSKA (reference sequence). The V end was cut by 0 bases, the J end by 3 bases, with 15 bases between. This CDR3 has 16 residues.

This clone was recorded at least ten times. V usage is TRBV7-9 and J usage is TRBJ2-5; 8 bases are shared with TRBD2. The length of the CDR3 is 14 residues. The ends lost 5 bases at V and 10 bases at J; junction bases unmatched: 12. Germline V gene sequence: CDR1 SEHNR, CDR2 FQNEAQ (reference sequence). As DNA, the CDR3 is TGTGCCAGCAGCCACGAGCGGGAGCGAATGAACCAGTACTTC. Translation: CASSHERERMNQYF.

This clone appeared many times. V and J are TRBV10-3 and TRBJ2-3; D might be TRBD2 (5 bases). V lost 2 bases to trimming and J lost 6 bases, with 18 bases between them. CDR1 is ENHRY and CDR2 is SYGVKD in the germline V gene. This CDR3 region has 16 residues. DNA of the CDR3: TGTGCCATCAGTGAGCGAATAGAGGAGGAGAACGATACGCAGTATTTT. Translation: CAISERIEEENDTQYF.

The V and J genes are TRBV18 and TRBJ1-2; a possible D gene is TRBD1 (5 bases). The V end lost 3 bases, the J end lost 8 bases, and 13 bases lay between the germline ends. This CDR3 is built from 13 residues. The germline CDR1 and CDR2 sequences are KGHSH and LQKENI. The CDR3 is CASSPDTTSGYTF. The CDR3 DNA reads TGTGCCAGCTCACCGGACACGACCTCCGGCTACACCTTC.

This clone was seen ten or more times. Other DNA variants within this sample encode the same CDR3. The CDR3: CSVEPWTGAEQYF. The CDR3 coding sequence is TGCAGCGTTGAACCTTGGACAGGGGCCGAGCAGTACTTC. The chain has TRBV29-1 and TRBJ2-7; 9 bases line up with TRBD1. The CDR3 runs to 13 residues. The ends lost 2 bases at V and 6 bases at J; junction bases unmatched: 5. Germline loops: CDR1 SQVTM, CDR2 ANQGSEA.

There are many counts of this clone. J is TRBJ2-7 and V is TRBV11-2; 7 nucleotides agree with TRBD2. Germline values: CDR1 SGHAT, CDR2 FQNNGV. This CDR3 region has 16 residues. Trimming removed 3 bases from V and 2 bases from J; junction bases left unmatched: 10. The CDR3 nucleotides read TGTGCCAGCAGCTTGGGTGGAGCGGGACTTGCCTACGAGCAGTACTTC. This translates into CASSLGGAGLAYEQYF.

This clone has ten or more counts. This chain connects TRBV20-1 to TRBJ2-1; unclear D gene. The V end was cut by 0 bases, the J end by 8 bases, with 5 bases between. The CDR3 has 11 residues. Germline assignment: CDR1 DFQATT and CDR2 SNEGSKA (reference sequence). The CDR3: CSARDLHEQFF. The CDR3 bases are TGCAGTGCTAGAGATCTCCATGAGCAGTTCTTC.

At least ten counts were recorded for this clone. This rearrangement joins TRBV13 to TRBJ2-2; D is unclear. The CDR3 spans 17 residues. Trimming took off 8 bases at V and 6 bases at J, with 25 bases between the two ends. Germline CDR1 is PRHDT and CDR2 is FYEKMQ (reference sequence). CDR3 loop: CASEANRMAPSAGELFF. CDR3 DNA sequence: TGTGCCAGCGAGGCCAATCGAATGGCGCCATCCGCCGGGGAGCTGTTTTTT.

There are many counts of this clone. This specimen includes other DNA sequences encoding the same CDR3. This chain links TRBV28 with TRBJ1-5, with no clear D. CDR1 and CDR2 (germline): MDHEN, SYDVKM. The CDR3 consists of 14 residues. Trimming removed 3 bases at V and 0 bases at J, with 6 bases between. The CDR3 DNA reads as TGTGCCAGCAGTTTCCTCGATAGCAATCAGCCCCAGCATTTT. This gives the protein CASSFLDSNQPQHF. Complete variable domain (other parts from reference TRBV28 and TRBJ1-5): DVKVTQSSRYLVKRTGEKVFLECVQDMDHENMFWYRQDPGLGLRLIYFSYDVKMKEKGDIPEGYSVSREKKERFSLILESASTNQTSMYLCASSFLDSNQPQHFGDGTRLSIL.

The rearrangement joins TRBV5-1 to TRBJ2-2, with D possibly TRBD2 on 5 matching bases. Trimming shortened V by 2 bases and J by 3 bases, and 14 bases separated the two germline ends. CDR1 SGHRS and CDR2 YFSETQ come from the germline V gene. CDR3 length: 16 residues. This CDR3 is CASSFGPLGDTGELFF. The CDR3 DNA follows: TGCGCCAGCAGCTTCGGTCCTCTCGGGGACACCGGGGAGCTGTTTTTT.

This clone was detected ten times or more. The chain is built from TRBV10-1 and TRBJ1-1; 8 bases align to TRBD1. V shed 7 bases, J shed 4 bases, and the junction held 11 bases outside the gene matches. The CDR3 length is 15 residues. Germline V CDR1 and CDR2: WNHNN, SYGVQD (reference sequence). Here the CDR3 reads CASTGTGALGTEAFF. The DNA for the CDR3 is TGCGCCAGCACGGGGACAGGAGCATTGGGCACTGAAGCTTTCTTT.

This chain connects TRBV28 to TRBJ2-3; no firm D call. Germline CDR1 is MDHEN and CDR2 is SYDVKM. V dropped 3 bases and J dropped 4 bases, with 14 bases sitting between them. The CDR3 length is 15 residues. The DNA of the CDR3 is TGTGCCAGCAGTTTCGCTGGAGTTCAATCAGATACGCAGTATTTT. Protein: CASSFAGVQSDTQYF. Drawing the rest from reference TRBV28 and TRBJ2-3, the complete variable domain is DVKVTQSSRYLVKRTGEKVFLECVQDMDHENMFWYRQDPGLGLRLIYFSYDVKMKEKGDIPEGYSVSREKKERFSLILESASTNQTSMYLCASSFAGVQSDTQYFGPGTRLTVL.

This chain connects TRBV24-1 to TRBJ2-2, with 8 bases fitting TRBD1. Germline CDR1 reads KGHDR; CDR2 reads SFDVKD. The CDR3 has 15 residues. V gave up 5 bases and J gave up 2 bases; unmatched junction bases: 3. This CDR3 reads CATSGDRPNTGELFF. CDR3 DNA: TGTGCCACCAGTGGGGACAGGCCTAACACCGGGGAGCTGTTTTTT.

This clone was seen repeatedly, ten times or more. V and J are TRBV5-1 and TRBJ1-1; 7 nucleotides match TRBD1. This CDR3 spans 14 amino acids. The germline V gene has CDR1 SGHRS and CDR2 YFSETQ. Trimming at V came to 0 bases and at J to 3 bases, leaving 2 bases not matched to a gene. The CDR3 DNA is TGCGCCAGCAGCTTGGGACAGGGCCACACTGAAGCTTTCTTT. It is translated as CASSLGQGHTEAFF.

This clone was counted ten times or more. The chain recombines TRBV5-1 with TRBJ1-5, with D possibly matching TRBD1 (6 bases). V lost 5 bases and J 2 bases, leaving 11 bases between the germline ends. Looked up from germline, CDR1 is SGHRS and CDR2 is YFSETQ. The CDR3 covers 14 residues. This CDR3 reads CASSTGPGNQPQHF. The CDR3 nucleotides read TGCGCCAGCAGTACAGGGCCGGGCAATCAGCCCCAGCATTTT. Drawing the rest from reference TRBV5-1 and TRBJ1-5, the complete variable domain is KAGVTQTPRYLIKTRGQQVTLSCSPISGHRSVSWYQQTPGQGLQFLFEYFSETQRNKGNFPGRFSGRQFSNSRSEMNVSTLELGDSALYLCASSTGPGNQPQHFGDGTRLSIL.

For this clone: At one end the junction does not follow the germline gene, possibly because of a read error. In DNA, the CDR3 is TGTGTCAGCAGTGAAGCACCTTATAGCAATCGGCCCCAGCATTTT. This gives the protein CVSSEAPYSNRPQHF. V is TRBV2 and J is TRBJ1-5; no reliable D call. There are 15 residues in the CDR3. Germline V gene lookup returns CDR1 SNHLY and CDR2 FYNNEI.

This clone has at least ten counts. J is TRBJ2-1 and V is TRBV11-2; 13 nucleotides match TRBD2. CDR1 is SGHAT, CDR2 FQNNGV, per germline. The CDR3 extends over 18 amino acids. V shed 2 bases and J 9 bases; nucleotides not matched to a gene: 13. The CDR3 bases are TGTGCCAGCAGCTTAATCCCCACCCCACTAGCGGGAGGGGGTGAGCAGTTCTTC. It specifies CASSLIPTPLAGGGEQFF.